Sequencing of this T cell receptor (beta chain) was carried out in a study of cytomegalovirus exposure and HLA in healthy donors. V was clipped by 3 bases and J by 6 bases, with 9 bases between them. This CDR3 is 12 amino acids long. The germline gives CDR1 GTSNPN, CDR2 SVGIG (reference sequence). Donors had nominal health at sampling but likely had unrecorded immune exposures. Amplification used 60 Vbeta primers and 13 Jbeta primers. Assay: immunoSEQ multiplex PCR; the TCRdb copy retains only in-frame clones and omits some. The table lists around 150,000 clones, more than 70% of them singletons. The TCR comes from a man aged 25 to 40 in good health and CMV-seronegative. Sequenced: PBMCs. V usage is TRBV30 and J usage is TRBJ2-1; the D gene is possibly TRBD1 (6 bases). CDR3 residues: CAWSQGSNEQFF. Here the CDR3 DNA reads TGTGCCTGGAGCCAGGGGTCCAATGAGCAGTTCTTC.